The 9 T cell receptor beta chains presented below share a single source sample, sequenced in a study of blood T cell repertoires in COVID-19 (dated by TCRdb to 2020 to 2022). The method behind the library was the immunoSEQ multiplex PCR assay. The table comes from immuneACCESS by way of TCRdb, which keeps in-frame sequences with V and J called. Part of the clones is missing from these tables; in studies checked, under half for an unresolved V gene and the rest for unknown reasons. For this sample there are about 120,000 clones; about 85% appear just once. Clones ranked in the top ten supply roughly 8.2% of the sample. Source material: peripheral blood. These receptors were obtained from a human donor in a cohort sampled during active COVID-19.

This clone appeared once. The gene calls are TRBV6-6 and TRBJ2-3, with D uncertain. The CDR3 totals 16 residues. With 6 bases removed from V and 1 base from J, the gap between germline ends came to 17 bases. Germline V gene lookup returns CDR1 MNHNY and CDR2 SVGAGI (reference sequence). This chain's CDR3 is CASSASTLGGTDTQYF. CDR3 sequence (DNA): TGTGCCAGCAGCGCTAGTACCCTAGGAGGCACAGATACGCAGTATTTT.

The chain carries TRBV27 and TRBJ2-1, with 12 bases that match TRBD2. The germline V gene encodes CDR1 MNHEY and CDR2 SMNVEV (reference sequence). Germline trimming cut 2 bases from V and 10 bases from J; bases unmatched to any gene: 12. The CDR3 has 17 residues. CDR3 sequence: CASSLHLAGGPTSEQFF. In DNA, the CDR3 is TGTGCCAGCAGTTTACACCTAGCGGGAGGGCCTACAAGCGAGCAGTTCTTC.

This chain connects TRBV7-2 to TRBJ2-7; 7 bases align to TRBD1. The V gene's germline CDR1 is SGHTA and CDR2 FQGNSA. J was trimmed by 5 bases and V by 3 bases; bases with no gene match: 4. There are 13 residues in the CDR3. The CDR3 protein is CASSLTGYHEQYF. CDR3 DNA sequence: TGTGCCAGCAGCTTGACAGGGTACCACGAGCAGTACTTC.

The CDR3 here is CSVATSTDTQYF. As DNA, the CDR3 is TGCAGCGTTGCCACTAGCACAGATACGCAGTATTTT. The V call is TRBV29-1, the J call TRBJ2-3; no clear D. Trimming stripped 4 bases from V and 0 bases from J, with 5 bases between. Per the germline V gene, CDR1 is SQVTM and CDR2 is ANQGSEA. The length of the CDR3 is 12 residues.

For the CDR3, the DNA is TGTGCCAGTAGTAGTCGACAGGAGCGGAACGAGCAGTACTTC. It codes for CASSSRQERNEQYF. The chain is built from TRBV19 and TRBJ2-7; D is perhaps TRBD1 (6 bases). V lost 4 bases to trimming and J lost 5 bases, with 15 bases between them. Germline loops: CDR1 LNHDA, CDR2 SQIVND (reference sequence). This CDR3 contains 14 residues.

The V gene is TRBV27, the J gene TRBJ2-1; TRBD1 is a possible D gene (5 bases). The CDR3 length is 16 residues. Germline V gene data show CDR1 as MNHEY and CDR2 as SMNVEV (reference sequence). V dropped 0 bases and J dropped 3 bases, with 12 bases sitting between them. The CDR3 DNA reads as TGTGCCAGCAGTTTATCAGGTCAGGGCTACTACAATGAGCAGTTCTTC. This gives the protein CASSLSGQGYYNEQFF.

The gene calls are TRBV10-3 and TRBJ1-5; TRBD1 is a possible D gene (5 bases). Trimming shortened V by 0 bases and J by 6 bases, and 12 bases separated the two germline ends. The CDR3 covers 15 residues. Germline V gene lookup returns CDR1 ENHRY and CDR2 SYGVKD. The CDR3 sequence is CAISESSGVGQPQHF. DNA of the CDR3: TGTGCCATCAGTGAGTCGTCGGGGGTGGGTCAGCCCCAGCATTTT.

This chain connects TRBV11-2 to TRBJ1-1; D gene unclear. CDR1 and CDR2 (germline): SGHAT, FQNNGV. V was shortened by 3 bases and J by 4 bases, with 9 bases between the two germline ends. The length of the CDR3 is 13 residues. CDR3 coding DNA: TGTGCCAGCAGCTTCGGGCGGGGCACTGAAGCTTTCTTT. Residues: CASSFGRGTEAFF.

The chain couples TRBV7-9 to TRBJ2-7, with 10 bases that match TRBD2. This CDR3 contains 15 residues. The ends lost 4 bases at V and 1 base at J; junction bases unmatched: 4. Germline CDR1 is SEHNR and CDR2 is FQNEAQ (reference sequence). The CDR3: CASSYSSGRSYEQYF. CDR3 nucleotides: TGTGCCAGCAGCTACTCTAGCGGGAGATCCTACGAGCAGTACTTC.